The 2 T cell receptor beta chains presented below share a single source sample, sequenced in a study of blood T cell repertoires in COVID-19. Assay used: immunoSEQ multiplex PCR; TCRdb lists only in-frame clones, some missing. The table lists tens of thousands of clones, roughly nine tenths of them singletons. The sequenced sample was peripheral blood. The source is a woman in her sixties or seventies with active or convalescent COVID-19.

The chain uses TRBV2 and TRBJ2-1, with TRBD2 matching over 11 bases. CDR1 and CDR2 (germline): SNHLY, FYNNEI. This CDR3 contains 16 residues. Germline trimming cut 7 bases from V and 0 bases from J; bases unmatched to any gene: 5. The CDR3, as DNA: TGTGCCAGCACCAGACTAGCGGGGTACTCCTACAATGAGCAGTTCTTC. Translation gives CASTRLAGYSYNEQFF.

The rearrangement uses TRBV7-2 and TRBJ1-2; D possibly corresponds to TRBD1 (6 bases). Germline V gives CDR1 SGHTA, CDR2 FQGNSA. The CDR3 loop spans 18 amino acids. V was clipped by 5 bases and J by 2 bases, with 24 bases between them. The DNA of the CDR3 is TGTGCCAGCAGCCAAAAATGGCGGGGGGGCGTTGGGAACTATGGCTACACCTTC. It codes for CASSQKWRGGVGNYGYTF.